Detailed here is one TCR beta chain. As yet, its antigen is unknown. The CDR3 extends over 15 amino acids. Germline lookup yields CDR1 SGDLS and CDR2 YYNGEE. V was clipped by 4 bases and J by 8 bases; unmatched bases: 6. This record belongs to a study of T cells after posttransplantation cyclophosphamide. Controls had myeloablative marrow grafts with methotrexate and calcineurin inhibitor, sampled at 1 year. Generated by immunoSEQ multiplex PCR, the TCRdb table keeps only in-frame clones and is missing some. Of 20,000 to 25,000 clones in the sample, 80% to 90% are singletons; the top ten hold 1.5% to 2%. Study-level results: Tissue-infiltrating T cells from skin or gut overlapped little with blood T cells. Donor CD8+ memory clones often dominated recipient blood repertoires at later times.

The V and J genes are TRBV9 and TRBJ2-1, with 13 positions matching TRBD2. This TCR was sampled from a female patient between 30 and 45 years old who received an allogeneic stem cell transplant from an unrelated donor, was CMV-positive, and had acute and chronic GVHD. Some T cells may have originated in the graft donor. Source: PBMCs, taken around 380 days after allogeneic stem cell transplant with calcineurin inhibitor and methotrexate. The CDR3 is CASSPRLAGGHEQFF. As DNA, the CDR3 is TGTGCCAGCAGCCCCCGACTAGCGGGAGGTCATGAGCAGTTCTTC.